This TCR beta chain appears in the sequencing data of a study of identical twins. Overall study results and limits: Fewer insertions characterized abundant cord blood beta clonotypes, whereas memory repertoires showed none.

A few counts support this clonotype. What it recognizes is unknown. MiXCR, run by TCRdb on the 5' RACE reads, gives a single entry per CDR3 protein. The profile shows approximately 680,000 distinct CDR3 sequences, 7.1% of them singletons. The CDR3 sequence is 16 residues long. The germline CDR1 and CDR2 sequences are LGHNA and YNFKEQ. V lost 0 bases and J lost 2, with 14 bases in between. Another study also made use of these data, one on yellow fever vaccine responses in identical twins.

Material for sequencing was PBMCs. The clonotype originates from a woman in her late teens or twenties in good health. The chain uses TRBV4-2 and TRBJ2-7; a possible D gene is TRBD2 (6 bases). The CDR3 region is CASSQESGQITYEQYF. The CDR3 nucleotides are TGTGCCAGCAGCCAAGAGAGCGGGCAAATTACCTACGAGCAGTACTTC.